This entry lists 30 T cell receptor beta chains sequenced from one sample in a study of response to subunit inactivated influenza vaccine. Each CDR3 protein is one row after TCRdb ran MiXCR on the RT-PCR reads. The sample comprises about 700,000 distinct CDR3 sequences, roughly 14% of which are singletons, and around 6.5% rests with the top ten. The source was PBMCs from blood, collected 14 to 15 days before vaccination. All receptors come from a man over 45 who received an inactivated influenza vaccine.

This chain connects TRBV4-2 to TRBJ2-3; 9 bases map to TRBD2. V shed 7 bases and J 5 bases; nucleotides not matched to a gene: 13. Germline CDR1 and CDR2: LGHNA and YNFKEQ. The CDR3 is 16 residues long. The CDR3: CASTPGTSGSLDTQYF. The CDR3 nucleotides are TGTGCCAGCACTCCCGGCACTAGCGGGTCCCTAGATACGCAGTATTTT.

The rearrangement links TRBV5-1 to TRBJ2-1, with TRBD2 matching 10 bases. This CDR3 comprises 15 residues. Germline-derived CDR1 and CDR2 are SGHRS and YFSETQ. V shed 3 bases and J 4 bases; nucleotides not matched to a gene: 4. This chain's CDR3 is CASSSAGGPYNEQFF. As DNA, the CDR3 is TGCGCCAGCAGCTCAGCGGGAGGGCCATACAATGAGCAGTTCTTC.

The V gene is TRBV20-1, the J gene TRBJ2-2; TRBD2 agrees at 7 bases. The CDR3 consists of 13 residues. Germline values: CDR1 DFQATT, CDR2 SNEGSKA (reference sequence). V gave up 1 base and J gave up 6 bases; unmatched junction bases: 2. CDR3 nucleotides: TGCAGTGCTAGAGTTCTAGCGGCCGGGGAGCTGTTTTTT. It codes for CSARVLAAGELFF.

V and J are TRBV6-1 and TRBJ2-1; D unclear. In germline, CDR1 is MNHNS, CDR2 SASEGT. V shed 1 base and J shed 4 bases, with 2 bases lying between them. CDR3 length: 12 amino acids. CDR3 bases: TGTGCCAGCAGTGAAGTATACAATGAGCAGTTCTTC. Its translation is CASSEVYNEQFF.

The rearrangement joins TRBV9 to TRBJ2-7; D might be TRBD2 (6 bases). The ends were cut back, 0 bases at V and 7 bases at J, with 11 bases in the middle. CDR1 SGDLS and CDR2 YYNGEE come from the germline V gene. The CDR3 is 13 residues long. The CDR3 loop is CASSVDLGGEQYF. In DNA form, the CDR3 reads TGTGCCAGCAGCGTAGACTTGGGGGGTGAGCAGTACTTC.

J is TRBJ2-3 and V is TRBV5-1, with D possibly being TRBD2 (5 bases). The ends were cut back, 3 bases at V and 6 bases at J, with 11 bases in the middle. This CDR3 contains 13 residues. Germline values: CDR1 SGHRS, CDR2 YFSETQ. The CDR3 DNA reads TGCGCCAGCAGCTCGGAGGTCGGGGATACGCAGTATTTT. This gives the protein CASSSEVGDTQYF.

Only a few counts were recorded for this clonotype. This chain uses TRBV24-1 with TRBJ2-7; D is uncertain. The CDR3 contains 13 residues. The V gene's germline CDR1 is KGHDR and CDR2 SFDVKD. The germline V and J ends were trimmed by 4 bases and 0 bases, with 6 bases remaining between them. The CDR3 nucleotides read TGTGCCACCAGTGACGAGGCCTCCTACGAGCAGTACTTC. Residues: CATSDEASYEQYF.

This clonotype was seen only a few times. The genes are TRBV7-6 and TRBJ2-7; D is possibly TRBD1 (5 bases). The CDR3 runs to 15 residues. V was shortened by 2 bases and J by 0 bases, with 11 bases between the two germline ends. Per germline, CDR1 SGHVS and CDR2 FNYEAQ. The CDR3 loop is CASSLSQGSSYEQYF. The CDR3 DNA follows: TGTGCCAGCAGCTTAAGTCAGGGAAGCTCCTACGAGCAGTACTTC.

This clonotype was seen more than once but under ten times. V usage is TRBV2 and J usage is TRBJ2-3; tentative D call: TRBD2 (5 bases). Germline V gene sequence: CDR1 SNHLY, CDR2 FYNNEI. V lost 11 bases to trimming and J lost 1 base, with 28 bases between them. This CDR3 is 18 amino acids long. DNA for the CDR3: TGTGCCTTCTGTTTTTTGGGCCCGAGGGCTGACGGCACAGATACGCAGTATTTT. Translating gives CAFCFLGPRADGTDTQYF.

The rearrangement links TRBV20-1 to TRBJ2-1, with TRBD2 matching 10 bases. This CDR3 is 18 amino acids long. Per the germline V gene, CDR1 is DFQATT and CDR2 is SNEGSKA (reference sequence). Trimming took 5 bases from V and 0 from J; bases not matched to a gene: 13. CDR3 DNA: TGCAGTGCTCGAGGGGTTAGCGGGGGGCTTCGCTCCTACAATGAGCAGTTCTTC. Residues: CSARGVSGGLRSYNEQFF.

Worth noting for this clonotype: This may be a read error: a much more frequent sequence differs by one nucleotide. The chain is built from TRBV7-9 and TRBJ2-2; D might be TRBD1 (5 bases). V was clipped by 2 bases and J by 4 bases, with 8 bases between them. CDR1 SEHNR and CDR2 FQNEAQ come from the germline V gene (reference sequence). The CDR3 sequence is 14 residues long. CDR3 loop: CASSLQGPTGELFF. DNA for the CDR3: TGTGCCAGCAGCTTACAGGGCCCCACCGGGGAGCTGTTTTTT.

This clonotype was detected only a few times. The gene calls are TRBV12-3 or TRBV12-4 and TRBJ2-7; TRBD1 aligns across 9 bases. V lost 5 bases to trimming and J lost 2 bases; unmatched junction nucleotides: 10. This CDR3 has 16 residues. The CDR3 region has the DNA TGTGCCAGCAGTCCCGGGACAGGGAAAATTACCTACGAGCAGTACTTC. Translating gives CASSPGTGKITYEQYF.

This clonotype was picked up a small number of times. The chain is built from TRBV5-1 and TRBJ2-7; D is tentatively TRBD1 or TRBD2 (5 bases each). Trimming took off 5 bases at V and 5 bases at J, with 11 bases between the two ends. Germline V gene lookup returns CDR1 SGHRS and CDR2 YFSETQ. The CDR3 length is 12 residues. In DNA form, the CDR3 reads TGCGCCAGCAGGGATGGGACGGACGAGCAGTACTTC. Encoded protein: CASRDGTDEQYF.

This clonotype was observed a few times. The chain joins TRBV20-1 to TRBJ2-7; TRBD2 aligns across 10 bases. In germline, CDR1 is DFQATT, CDR2 SNEGSKA (reference sequence). The CDR3 loop spans 15 amino acids. Trimming at V came to 0 bases and at J to 4 bases, leaving 6 bases not matched to a gene. The CDR3 spells CSARDRVSGRYEQYF. CDR3 nucleotides: TGCAGTGCTAGAGATCGGGTTAGCGGGAGGTACGAGCAGTACTTC.

This clonotype appeared a few times. This chain's CDR3 is CSARGTTGVSTDTQYF. CDR3 in DNA: TGCAGTGCTAGAGGAACGACAGGGGTCAGCACAGATACGCAGTATTTT. The gene calls are TRBV20-1 and TRBJ2-3; 8 bases line up with TRBD1. This CDR3 spans 16 amino acids. Trimming at V came to 1 base and at J to 0 bases, leaving 6 bases not matched to a gene. CDR1 and CDR2 from the germline V gene are DFQATT and SNEGSKA (reference sequence).

The chain is built from TRBV7-2 and TRBJ1-6, with 7 bases matching TRBD1. The V gene end was trimmed by 4 bases and the J gene end by 10 bases; junction bases not matched to a gene: 10. From germline, CDR1 is SGHTA and CDR2 FQGNSA. The CDR3 totals 15 residues. CDR3 sequence: CASSSTTGSASPLHF. In DNA form, the CDR3 reads TGTGCCAGCAGCTCTACGACAGGGTCGGCCTCACCCCTCCACTTT.

This clonotype was seen only a few times. V is TRBV20-1 and J is TRBJ1-5, with D maybe TRBD1 (6 bases). The CDR3 is made up of 15 amino acids. Trimming took off 3 bases at V and 2 bases at J, with 14 bases between the two ends. Germline V gene sequence: CDR1 DFQATT, CDR2 SNEGSKA (reference sequence). CDR3 in amino acids: CSASKQGGGNQPQHF. DNA for the CDR3: TGCAGTGCTAGTAAACAGGGCGGGGGCAATCAGCCCCAGCATTTT.

This clonotype was seen only once. At one end, the junction sequence differs from germline, possibly due to a read error. The chain couples TRBV5-1 to TRBJ2-6; 7 nucleotides align to TRBD1. This CDR3 spans 16 amino acids. Per germline, CDR1 SGHRS and CDR2 YFSETQ. CDR3 region: CASSWGQSSGGNVLTF. The CDR3 DNA sequence: TGCGCCAGCAGCTGGGGACAGAGCTCTGGGGGCAACGTCCTGACTTTC.

This chain links TRBV12-3 or TRBV12-4 with TRBJ2-4; D unclear. V was cut by 5 bases and J by 1 base, with 12 bases left in between. The CDR3 sequence is 15 residues long. CDR3 nucleotides: TGTGCCAGCAGTCCGGTTGGGTGGGCCAAAAACATTCAGTACTTC. Protein product: CASSPVGWAKNIQYF.

In this sample, this clonotype turned up a few times. This chain joins TRBV6-2 or TRBV6-3 and TRBJ1-5, with 7 positions matching TRBD1. V trimming: 4 bases; J trimming: 6 bases; junction bases outside the gene matches: 9. CDR3 length: 15 amino acids. Looked up from germline, CDR1 is MNHEY and CDR2 is SVGEGT. The CDR3 DNA reads TGTGCCAGCAGTTCCACACAGGGGTGGGTTCAGCCCCAGCATTTT. Encoded protein: CASSSTQGWVQPQHF.

The sample holds a few counts of this clonotype. This chain joins TRBV9 and TRBJ2-1; 11 bases match TRBD2. The V and J ends lost 3 bases and 1 base, in that order; junction bases with no gene match: 3. This CDR3 is 16 amino acids long. From germline, CDR1 is SGDLS and CDR2 YYNGEE. CDR3 in amino acids: CASSAGLAASYNEQFF. The CDR3 bases are TGTGCCAGCAGCGCGGGACTAGCGGCTTCCTACAATGAGCAGTTCTTC.

This sequence joins TRBV7-6 and TRBJ2-4, with D perhaps TRBD2 (5 bases). CDR3 length equals 14 residues. Deletions cut 5 bases from V and 1 base from J, with 9 bases between. Germline V gene lookup returns CDR1 SGHVS and CDR2 FNYEAQ. In nucleotides, the CDR3 is TGTGCCAGCAGCCCGACTATTGCCAAAAACATTCAGTACTTC. It yields the protein CASSPTIAKNIQYF.

This clonotype was picked up a small number of times. V gene TRBV11-2 combines with J gene TRBJ2-2, with D maybe TRBD1 (6 bases). V shed 5 bases and J shed 7 bases, with 11 bases lying between them. Germline CDR1 SGHAT, CDR2 FQNNGV. CDR3 length: 13 amino acids. CDR3 DNA sequence: TGTGCCAGCAGCCAGGGGATAGGCGGGGAGCTGTTTTTT. Protein: CASSQGIGGELFF.

The chain carries TRBV12-3 or TRBV12-4 and TRBJ1-1; the D is unclear. The CDR3 length is 14 residues. The germline V and J ends were trimmed by 5 bases and 7 bases, with 17 bases remaining between them. The CDR3, as DNA: TGTGCCAGCAGTCCCCAAATGATAACTGGTGAAGCTTTCTTT. The encoded protein is CASSPQMITGEAFF.

This clonotype has just a few counts. This chain uses TRBV20-1 with TRBJ1-1; maybe TRBD1 (5 bases). V shed 5 bases and J shed 8 bases, with 24 bases lying between them. The CDR3 runs to 15 residues. Per germline, CDR1 DFQATT and CDR2 SNEGSKA (reference sequence). The CDR3 loop reads CSAPARGRAPSEAFF. Here the CDR3 DNA reads TGCAGTGCTCCCGCTAGAGGCAGGGCACCATCAGAAGCTTTCTTT.

There are a few counts of this clonotype. V is TRBV4-2 and J is TRBJ2-3; no firm D call. Trimming removed 1 base from V and 2 bases from J, with 4 bases in between. Germline CDR1 and CDR2: LGHNA and YNFKEQ. The CDR3 consists of 13 residues. CDR3 in DNA: TGTGCCAGCAGCCAAGCGTACACAGATACGCAGTATTTT. Translated: CASSQAYTDTQYF.

This chain links TRBV28 with TRBJ2-5, with TRBD1 matching 7 bases. The CDR3 contains 15 residues. Germline V gene data show CDR1 as MDHEN and CDR2 as SYDVKM. The J segment lost 5 bases and the V segment lost 5 bases, leaving 11 bases of the junction unmatched. The CDR3 nucleotides are TGTGCCAGCAGTCAGACAGGGAGCGTCCGGGAGACCCAGTACTTC. Translation gives CASSQTGSVRETQYF.

Only a few counts were recorded for this clonotype. The chain has TRBV12-3 or TRBV12-4 and TRBJ2-7; 7 positions agree with TRBD2. Losses at the gene ends were 6 bases for V and 6 bases for J; bases not matched to a gene: 14. The CDR3 spans 15 residues. CDR3 residues: CASSLGGRGVLEQYF. The CDR3 bases are TGTGCCAGCAGCCTTGGGGGGAGGGGCGTGCTCGAGCAGTACTTC.

This clonotype was counted between two and nine times. CDR3 bases: TGTGCCAGCAGCTGGCAGGGGGCGGGTGAAAAACTGTTTTTT. Encoded protein: CASSWQGAGEKLFF. This rearrangement joins TRBV7-2 to TRBJ1-4; 8 bases are a match to TRBD1. V trimming: 4 bases; J trimming: 7 bases; junction bases outside the gene matches: 5. This CDR3 has 14 residues. Germline CDR1 and CDR2: SGHTA and FQGNSA. The variable domain in full, with the rest retrieved from reference TRBV7-2 and TRBJ1-4, is GAGVSQSPSNKVTEKGKDVELRCDPISGHTALYWYRQSLGQGLEFLIYFQGNSAPDKSGLPSDRFSAERTGGSVSTLTIQRTQQEDSAVYLCASSWQGAGEKLFFGSGTQLSVL.

As for this clonotype: A junction end diverges from the germline sequence, so it may reflect a read error. V gene TRBV20-1 combines with J gene TRBJ1-3; maybe TRBD1 (5 bases). There are 14 residues in the CDR3. Germline loops: CDR1 DFQATT, CDR2 SNEGSKA (reference sequence). For the CDR3, the DNA is TGCAGTGCCAGAGGTCCCGAGGGGGGAAACACCATATATTTT. This codes for CSARGPEGGNTIYF.